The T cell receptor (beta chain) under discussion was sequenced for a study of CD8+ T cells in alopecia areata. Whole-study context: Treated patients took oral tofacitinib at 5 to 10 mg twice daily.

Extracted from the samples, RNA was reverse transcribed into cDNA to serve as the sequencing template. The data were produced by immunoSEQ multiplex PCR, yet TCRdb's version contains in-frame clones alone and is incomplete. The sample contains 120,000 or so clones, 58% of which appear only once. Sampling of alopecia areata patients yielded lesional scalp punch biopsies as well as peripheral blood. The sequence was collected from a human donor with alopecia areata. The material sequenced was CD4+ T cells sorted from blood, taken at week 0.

CDR3 bases: TGTGCCAGCAGTTCACACGGACAGGGGCCAACCTACGAGCAGTACTTC. Its translation: CASSSHGQGPTYEQYF. The rearrangement links TRBV28 to TRBJ2-7; 9 bases match TRBD1. CDR3 size: 16 residues. CDR1 and CDR2 (germline): MDHEN, SYDVKM. With V trimmed by 4 bases and J by 2 bases, 9 bases remained unmatched. The whole variable domain, remainder taken from reference TRBV28 and TRBJ2-7, is DVKVTQSSRYLVKRTGEKVFLECVQDMDHENMFWYRQDPGLGLRLIYFSYDVKMKEKGDIPEGYSVSREKKERFSLILESASTNQTSMYLCASSSHGQGPTYEQYFGPGTRLTVT.